This passage covers 21 T cell receptor beta chains from one sample sequenced in a study of T cells in Graves' hyperthyroidism and ophthalmopathy. Amplification targeted TCR beta CDR3 regions from RNA transcripts. The TCR CDR3 first-round RT-PCR relied on the HTBI primer set. TCRdb recomputed calls from the multiplex PCR reads with MiXCR, one row per CDR3 protein. Of 500,000 or so distinct CDR3 sequences listed, 17% are singletons. The sequencing input was blood. Receptors originate from a woman younger than 35 with Graves' ophthalmopathy.

This clonotype appeared many times. V gene TRBV24-1 combines with J gene TRBJ2-5, with 11 bases aligning to TRBD2. CDR3 length: 16 residues. Germline assignment: CDR1 KGHDR and CDR2 SFDVKD. The trim removed 3 bases at V and 2 bases at J, leaving 4 bases unmatched. Here the CDR3 reads CATSDPRLAGQETQYF. CDR3 coding DNA: TGTGCCACCAGTGATCCTCGACTAGCGGGACAAGAGACCCAGTACTTC.

This clonotype was recorded at least ten times. This rearrangement joins TRBV2 to TRBJ2-3, with 8 positions matching TRBD2. Per the germline V gene, CDR1 is SNHLY and CDR2 is FYNNEI. Germline trimming cut 4 bases from V and 1 base from J; bases unmatched to any gene: 4. The CDR3 is 15 residues long. For the CDR3, the DNA is TGTGCCAGCAGTGGGGTTAGCGGGGGCACAGATACGCAGTATTTT. It yields the protein CASSGVSGGTDTQYF.

This chain's CDR3 is CASSLVVRELGVPTGELFF. For the CDR3, the DNA is TGTGCCAGCAGCTTAGTAGTAAGGGAACTAGGGGTCCCCACCGGGGAGCTGTTTTTT. The chain uses TRBV7-2 and TRBJ2-2; D may match TRBD1 or TRBD2 (5 bases each). The V and J ends lost 1 base and 4 bases respectively, with 22 bases between them. The length of the CDR3 is 19 residues. Per the germline V gene, CDR1 is SGHTA and CDR2 is FQGNSA.

This clonotype was observed many times. The chain is built from TRBV28 and TRBJ1-1, with 7 bases lining up with TRBD1. Trimming removed 5 bases from V and 0 bases from J; junction bases left unmatched: 6. Germline V lookup: CDR1 MDHEN, CDR2 SYDVKM. The CDR3 loop spans 15 amino acids. Here the CDR3 DNA reads TGTGCCAGCAGTCCCCGGGACAGCTTGAACACTGAAGCTTTCTTT. Its translation is CASSPRDSLNTEAFF. Supplemented by reference TRBV28 and TRBJ1-1, the full variable domain reads DVKVTQSSRYLVKRTGEKVFLECVQDMDHENMFWYRQDPGLGLRLIYFSYDVKMKEKGDIPEGYSVSREKKERFSLILESASTNQTSMYLCASSPRDSLNTEAFFGQGTRLTVV.

V and J are TRBV27 and TRBJ2-7; 10 bases are shared with TRBD2. The trim removed 4 bases at V and 3 bases at J, leaving 6 bases unmatched. The length of the CDR3 is 15 residues. CDR1 and CDR2 from the germline V gene are MNHEY and SMNVEV (reference sequence). The CDR3 DNA sequence: TGTGCCAGCAGTTCCTTTGGACTAGCGGTCTACGAGCAGTACTTC. This translates into CASSSFGLAVYEQYF.

This chain uses TRBV6-1 with TRBJ2-1, with 13 bases aligning to TRBD2. After removal of 5 bases from V and 9 bases from J, the junction contained 10 bases not matched to a gene. Germline V CDR1 and CDR2: MNHNS, SASEGT. The CDR3 covers 16 residues. The CDR3 DNA is TGTGCCAGCAGTCCTCGGTGGACTAGCGGGAGAACTGAGCAGTTCTTC. This gives the protein CASSPRWTSGRTEQFF.

This clonotype has ten or more counts. CDR3 in DNA: TGTGCCAGCAGGATGACTAGCGGGGGGGGGACGCAGTATTTT. This gives the protein CASRMTSGGGTQYF. The genes are TRBV27 and TRBJ2-3, with TRBD2 matching 14 bases. The CDR3 has 14 residues. The germline V gene has CDR1 MNHEY and CDR2 SMNVEV (reference sequence). The V segment lost 6 bases and the J segment 9 bases; nucleotides outside the gene matches: 5.

This clonotype was observed a handful of times. Sequence at one end of the junction differs from germline and may be a read error. The chain employs TRBV13 and TRBJ2-7; D ambiguous. Germline V gene lookup returns CDR1 PRHDT and CDR2 FYEKMQ (reference sequence). The CDR3 extends over 16 amino acids. CDR3 amino acids: CASSVGIALGTYEQYF. CDR3 nucleotide sequence: TGTGCCAGCAGCGTAGGTATAGCCCTTGGGACCTACGAGCAGTACTTC.

This clonotype was counted at least ten times. The chain joins TRBV29-1 to TRBJ2-1; no definite D call. Germline loops: CDR1 SQVTM, CDR2 ANQGSEA. Trimming left V 4 bases short and J 6 bases short, with 4 bases between. This CDR3 is built from 10 residues. The CDR3 region is CSVVFNEQFF. The DNA for the CDR3 is TGCAGCGTTGTCTTCAATGAGCAGTTCTTC.

The chain couples TRBV19 to TRBJ1-5; 9 bases line up with TRBD1. The junction had 5 bases not matched to a gene; V was cut back by 10 bases and J by 1 base. Germline loops: CDR1 LNHDA, CDR2 SQIVND (reference sequence). CDR3 length equals 14 residues. The CDR3 DNA follows: TGTGCCACCGACGACAGGGGGAGCAATCAGCCCCAGCATTTT. It is translated as CATDDRGSNQPQHF.

The table lists this clonotype with many counts. The chain couples TRBV9 to TRBJ1-1; D is undetermined. This CDR3 has 12 amino acids. Between the trimmed V and J ends, which lost 6 bases and 4 bases, there was a span of 10 bases. The germline V gene encodes CDR1 SGDLS and CDR2 YYNGEE. The DNA of the CDR3 is TGTGCCAGCATGAGGGAGGTCACTGAAGCTTTCTTT. Amino acid sequence: CASMREVTEAFF.

This clonotype appeared once. The chain uses TRBV4-1 and TRBJ2-7; TRBD2 is a possible D gene (6 bases). This CDR3 is built from 17 residues. Germline lookup yields CDR1 MGHRA and CDR2 YSYEKL. Deletions cut 2 bases from V and 5 bases from J, with 22 bases between. The CDR3 DNA reads as TGCGCCAGCAGCCAAAATCGGCTCGGCGGGAAGACCAACGAGCAGTACTTC. It specifies CASSQNRLGGKTNEQYF.

In its sample, this clonotype was seen many times. V usage is TRBV11-2 and J usage is TRBJ2-3; the D is unclear. In germline, CDR1 is SGHAT, CDR2 FQNNGV. Trimming cost V 3 bases and J 1 base, with 8 bases left between them. The CDR3 has 14 amino acids. CDR3 in amino acids: CASSLGLGTDTQYF. CDR3 DNA sequence: TGTGCCAGCAGCTTGGGCTTAGGCACAGATACGCAGTATTTT.

This clonotype came up a few times. The chain employs TRBV7-8 and TRBJ1-1, with TRBD1 as a possible D gene (5 bases). V lost 5 bases and J 0 bases, leaving 13 bases between the germline ends. This CDR3 has 15 residues. CDR1 SGHVS and CDR2 FQNEAQ come from the germline V gene. The CDR3 spells CASSPSPGLNTEAFF. CDR3 coding DNA: TGTGCCAGCAGCCCCAGTCCAGGGTTGAACACTGAAGCTTTCTTT.

This clonotype was picked up a small number of times. The chain has TRBV20-1 and TRBJ1-5; D possibly corresponds to TRBD1 (6 bases). V lost 3 bases and J 0 bases, leaving 12 bases between the germline ends. The V gene's germline CDR1 is DFQATT and CDR2 SNEGSKA (reference sequence). CDR3 length: 15 residues. In DNA form, the CDR3 reads TGCAGTGCTAGGACAGGATCCCTTAGCAATCAGCCCCAGCATTTT. Translating it yields CSARTGSLSNQPQHF.

This clonotype has at least ten counts. V gene TRBV29-1 combines with J gene TRBJ2-1; D might be TRBD2 (6 bases). Germline V gene sequence: CDR1 SQVTM, CDR2 ANQGSEA. Deletions cut 4 bases from V and 0 bases from J, with 10 bases between. CDR3 length: 14 residues. CDR3 DNA: TGCAGCGTTGTCGACGGGAGCTCCTACAATGAGCAGTTCTTC. Translated: CSVVDGSSYNEQFF.

This clonotype was picked up a small number of times. This sequence joins TRBV20-1 and TRBJ2-7; TRBD2 might be the D (5 bases). The CDR3 is made up of 14 amino acids. The germline gives CDR1 DFQATT, CDR2 SNEGSKA (reference sequence). V was trimmed by 3 bases and J by 2 bases, leaving 14 bases between them. This CDR3 reads CSASGLAGTYEQYF. CDR3 sequence (DNA): TGCAGTGCTAGTGGCCTAGCTGGGACCTACGAGCAGTACTTC.

Only a few counts were recorded for this clonotype. The V gene is TRBV6-1, the J gene TRBJ2-1; D possibly matches TRBD1 or TRBD2 (5 bases each). V lost 8 bases and J 4 bases, leaving 18 bases between the germline ends. Germline V lookup: CDR1 MNHNS, CDR2 SASEGT. The CDR3 contains 15 residues. CDR3: CASSTPGTSYNEQFF. Here the CDR3 DNA reads TGTGCCAGCTCTACCCCGGGGACCTCTTACAATGAGCAGTTCTTC.

This clonotype was counted many times. The chain is built from TRBV7-6 and TRBJ1-1; 7 bases map to TRBD1. Germline CDR1 and CDR2: SGHVS and FNYEAQ. The CDR3 runs 14 residues. J lost 3 bases, V lost 5 bases, and 6 bases had no gene match. The CDR3 sequence: CASSKDRRDTEAFF. The CDR3 DNA follows: TGTGCCAGCAGCAAGGACAGGAGAGACACTGAAGCTTTCTTT.

This clonotype was observed a few times. Given a much more abundant clone one base away, this may be a read error. As the CDR3 is not closed by the conserved phenylalanine or tryptophan, this likely results from a read error. The chain recombines TRBV3-1 with TRBJ2-7, with 9 bases fitting TRBD1. J lost 0 bases, V lost 2 bases, and 2 bases had no gene match. This CDR3 contains 15 residues. Per germline, CDR1 LGHDT and CDR2 YNNKEL (reference sequence). Here the CDR3 reads CASSQPDRGSYEQYL. CDR3 nucleotide sequence: TGTGCCAGCAGCCAACCGGACAGGGGCTCCTACGAGCAGTACCTC.

This clonotype has ten or more counts. This chain connects TRBV7-9 to TRBJ2-3; possibly TRBD2 for D (5 bases). This CDR3 has 15 amino acids. Trimming cost V 0 bases and J 4 bases, with 11 bases left between them. From germline, CDR1 is SEHNR and CDR2 FQNEAQ (reference sequence). CDR3 sequence: CASSLAIERPDTQYF. CDR3 nucleotide sequence: TGTGCCAGCAGCTTAGCGATCGAGCGGCCAGATACGCAGTATTTT.